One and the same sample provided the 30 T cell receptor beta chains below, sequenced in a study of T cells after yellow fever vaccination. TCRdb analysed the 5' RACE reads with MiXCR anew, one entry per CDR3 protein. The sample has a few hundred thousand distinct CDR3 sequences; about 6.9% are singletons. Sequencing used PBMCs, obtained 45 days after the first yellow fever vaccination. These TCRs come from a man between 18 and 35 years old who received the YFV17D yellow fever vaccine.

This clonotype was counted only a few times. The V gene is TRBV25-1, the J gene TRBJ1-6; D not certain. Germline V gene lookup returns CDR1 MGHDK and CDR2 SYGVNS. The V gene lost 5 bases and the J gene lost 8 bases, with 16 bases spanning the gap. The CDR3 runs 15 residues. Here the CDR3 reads CASSQDGMDDSPLHF. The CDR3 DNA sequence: TGTGCCAGCAGTCAAGACGGTATGGATGATTCACCCCTCCACTTT.

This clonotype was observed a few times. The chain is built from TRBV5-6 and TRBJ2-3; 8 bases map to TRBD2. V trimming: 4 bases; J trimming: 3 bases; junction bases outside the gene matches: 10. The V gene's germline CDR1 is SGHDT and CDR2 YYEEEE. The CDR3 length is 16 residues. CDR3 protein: CASSPAWRGATDTQYF. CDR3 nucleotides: TGTGCCAGCAGCCCTGCCTGGCGGGGGGCAACAGATACGCAGTATTTT.

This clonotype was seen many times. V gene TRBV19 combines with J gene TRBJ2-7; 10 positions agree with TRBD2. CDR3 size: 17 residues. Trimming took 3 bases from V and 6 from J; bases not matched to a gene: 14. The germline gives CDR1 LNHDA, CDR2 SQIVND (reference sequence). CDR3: CASSIYPSGGPVLEQYF. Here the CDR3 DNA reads TGTGCCAGTAGTATTTACCCTAGCGGGGGCCCGGTTCTCGAGCAGTACTTC.

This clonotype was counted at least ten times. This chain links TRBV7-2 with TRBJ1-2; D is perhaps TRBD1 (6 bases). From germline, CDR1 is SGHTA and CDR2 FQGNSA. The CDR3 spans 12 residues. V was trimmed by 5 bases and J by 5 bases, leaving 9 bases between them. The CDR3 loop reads CASSIQGYGYTF. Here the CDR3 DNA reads TGTGCCAGCAGCATACAGGGTTATGGCTACACCTTC. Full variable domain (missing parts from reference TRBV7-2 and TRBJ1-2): GAGVSQSPSNKVTEKGKDVELRCDPISGHTALYWYRQSLGQGLEFLIYFQGNSAPDKSGLPSDRFSAERTGGSVSTLTIQRTQQEDSAVYLCASSIQGYGYTFGSGTRLTVV.

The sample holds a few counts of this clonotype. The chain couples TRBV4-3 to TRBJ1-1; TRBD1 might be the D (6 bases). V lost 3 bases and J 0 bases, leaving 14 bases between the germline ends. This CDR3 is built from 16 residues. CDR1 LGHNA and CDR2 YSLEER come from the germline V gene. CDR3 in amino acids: CASSHRFGQLNTEAFF. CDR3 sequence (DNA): TGCGCCAGCAGCCATAGGTTTGGACAGTTGAACACTGAAGCTTTCTTT.

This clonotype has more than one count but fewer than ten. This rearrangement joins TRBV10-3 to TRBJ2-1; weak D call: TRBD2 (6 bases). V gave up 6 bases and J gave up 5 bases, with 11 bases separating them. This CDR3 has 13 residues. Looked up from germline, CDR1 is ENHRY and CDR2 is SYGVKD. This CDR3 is CAIRMEGNNEQFF. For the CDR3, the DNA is TGTGCCATCAGGATGGAGGGAAACAATGAGCAGTTCTTC.

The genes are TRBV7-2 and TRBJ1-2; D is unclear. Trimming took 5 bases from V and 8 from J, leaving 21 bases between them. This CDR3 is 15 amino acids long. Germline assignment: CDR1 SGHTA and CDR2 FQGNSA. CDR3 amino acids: CASSPISASHLGYTF. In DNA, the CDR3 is TGTGCCAGCAGCCCCATCTCGGCGTCCCATCTCGGCTACACCTTC.

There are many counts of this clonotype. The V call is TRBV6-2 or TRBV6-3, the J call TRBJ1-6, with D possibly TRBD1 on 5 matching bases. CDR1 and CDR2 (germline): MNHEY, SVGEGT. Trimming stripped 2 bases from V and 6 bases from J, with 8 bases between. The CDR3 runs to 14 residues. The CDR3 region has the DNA TGTGCCAGCAGTTACCTGACAGCTAATTCACCCCTCCACTTT. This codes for CASSYLTANSPLHF.

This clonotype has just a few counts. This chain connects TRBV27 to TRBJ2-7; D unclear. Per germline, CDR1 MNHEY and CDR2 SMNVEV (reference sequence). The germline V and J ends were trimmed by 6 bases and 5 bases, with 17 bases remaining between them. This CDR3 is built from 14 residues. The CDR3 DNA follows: TGTGCCAGCAGCAAGGGCAAACTAATCCACGAGCAGTACTTC. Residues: CASSKGKLIHEQYF.

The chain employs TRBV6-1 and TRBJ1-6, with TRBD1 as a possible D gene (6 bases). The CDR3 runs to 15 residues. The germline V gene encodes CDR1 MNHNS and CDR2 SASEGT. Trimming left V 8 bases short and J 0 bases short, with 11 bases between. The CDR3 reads CASQGSGSYNSPLHF. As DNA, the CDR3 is TGTGCCAGCCAGGGGTCGGGCTCCTATAATTCACCCCTCCACTTT.

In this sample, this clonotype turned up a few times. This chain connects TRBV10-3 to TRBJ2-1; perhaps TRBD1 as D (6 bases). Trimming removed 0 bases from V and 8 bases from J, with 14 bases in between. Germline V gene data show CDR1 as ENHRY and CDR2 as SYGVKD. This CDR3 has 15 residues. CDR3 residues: CAISESDPGVDEQFF. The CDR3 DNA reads TGTGCCATCAGTGAGTCGGACCCAGGGGTTGATGAGCAGTTCTTC.

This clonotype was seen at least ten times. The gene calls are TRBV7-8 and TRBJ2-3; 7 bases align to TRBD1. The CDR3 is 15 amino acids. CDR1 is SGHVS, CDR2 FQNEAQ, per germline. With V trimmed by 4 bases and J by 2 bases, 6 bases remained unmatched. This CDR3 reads CASSSRTGLTDTQYF. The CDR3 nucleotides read TGTGCCAGCAGCTCGAGGACAGGTCTCACAGATACGCAGTATTTT.

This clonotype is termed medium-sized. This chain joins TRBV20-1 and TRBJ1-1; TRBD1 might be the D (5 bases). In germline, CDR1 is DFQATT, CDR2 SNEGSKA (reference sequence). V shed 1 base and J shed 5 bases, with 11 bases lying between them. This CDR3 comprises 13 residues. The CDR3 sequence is CSARGEGTTEAFF. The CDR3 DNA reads TGCAGTGCTAGAGGAGAGGGGACGACTGAAGCTTTCTTT.

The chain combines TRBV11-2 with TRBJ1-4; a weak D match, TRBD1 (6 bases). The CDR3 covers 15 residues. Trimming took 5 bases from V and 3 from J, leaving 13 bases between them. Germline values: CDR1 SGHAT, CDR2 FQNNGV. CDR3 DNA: TGTGCCAGCAGCAGACCGGGACACTCTAATGAAAAACTGTTTTTT. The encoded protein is CASSRPGHSNEKLFF.

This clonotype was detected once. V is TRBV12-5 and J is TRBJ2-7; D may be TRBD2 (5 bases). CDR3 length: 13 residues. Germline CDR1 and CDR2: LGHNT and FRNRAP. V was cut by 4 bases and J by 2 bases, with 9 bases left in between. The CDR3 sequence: CASGSEGPYEQYF. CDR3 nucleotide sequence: TGTGCTAGTGGTTCTGAGGGCCCCTACGAGCAGTACTTC.

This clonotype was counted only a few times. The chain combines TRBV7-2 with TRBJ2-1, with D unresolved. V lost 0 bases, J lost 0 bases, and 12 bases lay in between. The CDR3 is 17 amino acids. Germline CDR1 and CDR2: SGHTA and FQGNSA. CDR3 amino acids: CASSLALTYISYNEQFF. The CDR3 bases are TGTGCCAGCAGCTTAGCTCTCACTTATATCTCCTACAATGAGCAGTTCTTC. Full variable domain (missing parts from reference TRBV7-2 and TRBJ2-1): GAGVSQSPSNKVTEKGKDVELRCDPISGHTALYWYRQSLGQGLEFLIYFQGNSAPDKSGLPSDRFSAERTGGSVSTLTIQRTQQEDSAVYLCASSLALTYISYNEQFFGPGTRLTVL.

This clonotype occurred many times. The CDR3 DNA is TGCGCCAGCAGCCAGACAGGGGGAACTGAAGCTTTCTTT. Translated: CASSQTGGTEAFF. V and J are TRBV5-1 and TRBJ1-1, with 9 bases lining up with TRBD1. Germline loops: CDR1 SGHRS, CDR2 YFSETQ. J lost 5 bases, V lost 4 bases, and 3 bases had no gene match. The CDR3 sequence is 13 residues long.

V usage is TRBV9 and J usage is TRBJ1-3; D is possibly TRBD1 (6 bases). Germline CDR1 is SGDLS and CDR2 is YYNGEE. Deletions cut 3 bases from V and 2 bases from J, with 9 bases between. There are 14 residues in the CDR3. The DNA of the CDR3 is TGTGCCAGCAGCGGTTCAGGGGCTGGAAACACCATATATTTT. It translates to CASSGSGAGNTIYF.

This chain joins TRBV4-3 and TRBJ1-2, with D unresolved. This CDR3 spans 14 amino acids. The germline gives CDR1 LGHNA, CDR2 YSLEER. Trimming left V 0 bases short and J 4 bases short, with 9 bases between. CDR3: CASSQDPQFYGYTF. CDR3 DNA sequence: TGCGCCAGCAGCCAAGATCCGCAGTTCTATGGCTACACCTTC.

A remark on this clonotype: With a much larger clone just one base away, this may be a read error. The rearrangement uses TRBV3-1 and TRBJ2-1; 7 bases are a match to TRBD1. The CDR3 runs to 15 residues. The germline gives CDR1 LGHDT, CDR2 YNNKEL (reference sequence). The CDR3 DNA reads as TGTGCCAGCGGCCAACGGACAGGTGGGGGTGTTGAGCAGTTCTTC. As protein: CASGQRTGGGVEQFF.

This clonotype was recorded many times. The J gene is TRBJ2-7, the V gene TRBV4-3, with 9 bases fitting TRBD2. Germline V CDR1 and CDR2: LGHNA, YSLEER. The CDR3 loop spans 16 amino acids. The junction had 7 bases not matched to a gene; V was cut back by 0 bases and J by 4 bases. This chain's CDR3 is CASSQDISGGWYEQYF. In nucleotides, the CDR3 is TGCGCCAGCAGCCAAGATATTAGCGGGGGTTGGTACGAGCAGTACTTC.

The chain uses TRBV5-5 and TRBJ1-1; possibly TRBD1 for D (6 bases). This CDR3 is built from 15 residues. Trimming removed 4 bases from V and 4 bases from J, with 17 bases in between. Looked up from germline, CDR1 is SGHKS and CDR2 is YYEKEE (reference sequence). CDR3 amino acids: CASSLEGGASTEAFF. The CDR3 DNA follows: TGTGCCAGCAGCCTGGAGGGGGGTGCGAGCACTGAAGCTTTCTTT.

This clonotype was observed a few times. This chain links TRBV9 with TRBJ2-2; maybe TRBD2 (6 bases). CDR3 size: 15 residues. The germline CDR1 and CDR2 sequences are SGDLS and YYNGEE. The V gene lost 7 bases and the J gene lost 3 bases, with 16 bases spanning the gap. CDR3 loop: CASGKTRGYTGELFF. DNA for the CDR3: TGTGCCAGCGGAAAGACCCGGGGGTACACCGGGGAGCTGTTTTTT.

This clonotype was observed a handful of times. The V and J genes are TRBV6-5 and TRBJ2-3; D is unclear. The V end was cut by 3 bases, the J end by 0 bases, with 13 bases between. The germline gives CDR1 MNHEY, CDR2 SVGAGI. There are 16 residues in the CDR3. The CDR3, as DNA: TGTGCCAGCAGTTATGCACGCGGTGCTAGCACAGATACGCAGTATTTT. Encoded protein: CASSYARGASTDTQYF.

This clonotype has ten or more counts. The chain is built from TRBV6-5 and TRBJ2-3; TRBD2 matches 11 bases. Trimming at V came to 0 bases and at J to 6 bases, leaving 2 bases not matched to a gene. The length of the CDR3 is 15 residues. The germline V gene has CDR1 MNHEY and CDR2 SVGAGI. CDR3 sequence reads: CASSYSLAGGDTQYF. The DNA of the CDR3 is TGTGCCAGCAGTTACTCGTTAGCGGGGGGGGATACGCAGTATTTT.

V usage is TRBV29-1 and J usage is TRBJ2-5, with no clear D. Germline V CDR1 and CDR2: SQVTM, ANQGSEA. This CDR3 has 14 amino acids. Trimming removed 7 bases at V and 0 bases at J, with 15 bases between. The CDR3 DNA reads TGCAGCGGTGCCCTCGACACGTACCAAGAGACCCAGTACTTC. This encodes CSGALDTYQETQYF.

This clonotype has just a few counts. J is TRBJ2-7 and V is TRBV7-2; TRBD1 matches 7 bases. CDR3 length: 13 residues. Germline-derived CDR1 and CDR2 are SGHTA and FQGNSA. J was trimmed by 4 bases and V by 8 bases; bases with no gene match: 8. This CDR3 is CASSQGVRYEQYV. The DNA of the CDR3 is TGTGCCAGCTCCCAGGGGGTTAGATACGAGCAGTACGTC.

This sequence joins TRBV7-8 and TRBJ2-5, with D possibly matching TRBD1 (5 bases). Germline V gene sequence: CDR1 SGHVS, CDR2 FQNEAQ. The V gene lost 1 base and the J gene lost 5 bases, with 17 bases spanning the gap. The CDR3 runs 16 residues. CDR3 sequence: CASSLVRIGARETQYF. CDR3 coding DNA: TGTGCCAGCAGCTTAGTGCGCATAGGGGCTCGGGAGACCCAGTACTTC. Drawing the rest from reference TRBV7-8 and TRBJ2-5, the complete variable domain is GAGVSQSPRYKVAKRGQDVALRCDPISGHVSLFWYQQALGQGPEFLTYFQNEAQLDKSGLPSDRFFAERPEGSVSTLKIQRTQQEDSAVYLCASSLVRIGARETQYFGPGTRLLVL.

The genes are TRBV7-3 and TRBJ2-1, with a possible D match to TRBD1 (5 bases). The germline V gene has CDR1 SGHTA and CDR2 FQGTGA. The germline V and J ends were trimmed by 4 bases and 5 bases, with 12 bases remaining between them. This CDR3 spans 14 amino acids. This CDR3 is CASSYGALDNEQFF. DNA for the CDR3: TGTGCCAGCAGCTATGGGGCGCTCGACAATGAGCAGTTCTTC. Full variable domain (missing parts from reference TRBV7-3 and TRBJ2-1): GAGVSQTPSNKVTEKGKYVELRCDPISGHTALYWYRQSLGQGPEFLIYFQGTGAADDSGLPNDRFFAVRPEGSVSTLKIQRTERGDSAVYLCASSYGALDNEQFFGPGTRLTVL.

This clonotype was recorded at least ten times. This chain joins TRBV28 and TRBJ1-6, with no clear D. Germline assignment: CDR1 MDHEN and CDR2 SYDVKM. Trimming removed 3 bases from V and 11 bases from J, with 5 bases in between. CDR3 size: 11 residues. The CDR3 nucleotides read TGTGCCAGCAGTTTTAGAACACCCCTCCACTTT. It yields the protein CASSFRTPLHF.